Sequencing of this T cell receptor beta chain was carried out in a study of post-analysis software for immune sequencing data (dated by TCRdb to the mid-2010s). In terms of the full investigation: Relapsing-remitting, secondary progressive and progressive-relapsing multiple sclerosis were recorded as disease courses, and subtype annotation was lacking for some patients. The patient repertoires were compared against some twelve previously published healthy control repertoires obtained from donors aged roughly 6 to 25 years. A subset of samples was prepared in parallel using single-end sample barcoding, then pooled and co-amplified after Illumina adapter ligation.

The receptor library was made with PCR. Sequenced on an Illumina HiSeq 2500. To reduce PCR and sequencing biases, unique molecular identifiers were incorporated into the TCR beta cDNA libraries. Per 1 to 10 million input T cells, approximately 500,000 cDNA molecules were obtained, such that each molecule approximated one T cell. The patient libraries were prepared and sequenced with the same protocol used for the earlier healthy control dataset. Within a given batch, samples were prepared together, multiplexed and sequenced on the same HiSeq lane. In the original analysis: MIGEC handled the raw barcoded reads, throwing out single-read molecular identifier groups before consensus assembly and CDR3 extraction. Clonotype tables were post-analysed with VDJtools, and diversity was normalized by down-sampling all datasets to the smallest sample size. In repertoire overlap clustering, CDR3 amino acid sequences, but not nucleotide sequences, were matched to correct batch-related cross-sample contamination. TCRdb itself trimmed the public reads at Q25 with fastp, ran MiXCR and retained productive beta chains. When rows share a CDR3 protein, they turn into one entry using the most common DNA and genes. The V and J calls, along with clone size, are taken from TCRdb and not from the paper's own processing. The sample includes 750,000 to 900,000 distinct CDR3 sequences, with roughly 46% observed a single time. The ten largest make up roughly 4.5% of the sample.

For this clonotype: This receptor's antigen is unknown. Base qualities are not at hand, and no much larger clone is one base apart.

To demonstrate the VDJtools post-analysis software, the study profiled TCR beta repertoires from the peripheral blood of around 13 young patients with multiple sclerosis. Multiple sclerosis patients were children and adolescents aged roughly 6 to 16 years. V and J lose 3 bases and 5 bases, and a span of 7 bases separates them. Reading the germline V gene gives CDR1 WSHSY and CDR2 SAAADI. The CDR3 holds 12 amino acids from the cysteine to the phenylalanine. Here the CDR3 DNA is all that survives: 36 bases in frame from base 1. General study outcomes and caveats: The control group was slightly older than the multiple sclerosis patient group. When samples were clustered directly using the F measure, samples prepared in the same batch co-clustered strongly, which prompted a batch-effect correction. Patients showed significantly higher frequencies than controls for about 5 TRBV segments, among them TRBV5-6, TRBV5-1 and TRBV20-1. Significantly lower normalized Chao1 diversity was found in multiple sclerosis patients than in controls, suggesting substantial peripheral T-cell clonal expansion.

The sequence was obtained from a girl under 18 with multiple sclerosis. What was sequenced was blood. The rearrangement joined TRBV10-2 to TRBJ2-5; the D gene identity is not certain. The CDR3 reads CASSDGWETQYF. The sequence in DNA is TGCGCCAGCAGTGATGGGTGGGAGACCCAGTACTTC.